This TCR beta chain derives from a study of T cells in Graves' hyperthyroidism and ophthalmopathy. The CDR3 consists of 12 residues. Trimming removed 6 bases at V and 7 bases at J, with 12 bases between. From germline, CDR1 is MNHEY and CDR2 SVGEGT. Amplification yielded TCR beta CDR3 regions, with RNA transcripts as the source. During a first-round RT-PCR of the TCR CDR3, the HTBI primer set was used. MiXCR, run by TCRdb on the multiplex PCR reads, gives a single entry per CDR3 protein. The repertoire has hundreds of thousands of distinct CDR3 sequences, roughly an eighth of them found once; the top ten carry 9.2%. This clonotype was detected a few times. As the CDR3 is not closed by the conserved phenylalanine or tryptophan, this likely results from a read error.

The chain is built from TRBV6-2 or TRBV6-3 and TRBJ1-1; D gene uncertain. The sample comprised blood. The source is a woman in her late teens or twenties with Graves' hyperthyroidism. CDR3 bases: TGTGCCAGCAGCCGCCTAGCCAGTGAAGCTTTCCTT. It yields the protein CASSRLASEAFL.